These 12 T cell receptor beta chains originate from one sample sequenced in a study of blood T cell repertoires in COVID-19. Some clones are missing from TCRdb's copy, which holds only in-frame ones; the method was immunoSEQ multiplex PCR. This sample has more than 95,000 clones, with approximately 90% found just once. The sequenced material came from peripheral blood. The source of these receptors is a man aged 60-69 years with acute or convalescent COVID-19.

The chain carries TRBV15 and TRBJ1-4; the D is unclear. Germline V gives CDR1 LNHNV, CDR2 YYDKDF (reference sequence). V lost 1 base to trimming and J lost 8 bases, with 14 bases between them. This CDR3 spans 15 amino acids. CDR3 residues: CATSRVGSGMEKLFF. The CDR3 bases are TGTGCCACCAGCAGAGTAGGGAGTGGCATGGAAAAACTGTTTTTT.

The chain employs TRBV29-1 and TRBJ2-1; 10 nucleotides line up with TRBD1. With 6 bases clipped from V and 0 bases from J, the junction kept 8 bases outside the gene matches. In germline, CDR1 is SQVTM, CDR2 ANQGSEA. The CDR3 sequence is 16 residues long. DNA for the CDR3: TGCAGCGTACCAGACAGGGGGCAATTCTCCTACAATGAGCAGTTCTTC. Translating gives CSVPDRGQFSYNEQFF.

The chain recombines TRBV15 with TRBJ1-2, with TRBD1 matching over 9 bases. The length of the CDR3 is 17 residues. Germline CDR1 and CDR2: LNHNV and YYDKDF (reference sequence). The V and J ends lost 0 bases and 8 bases, in that order; junction bases with no gene match: 13. Written as DNA, the CDR3 is TGTGCCACCAGCAGAGATTTGGGATCGGGACAGGGCAACGGCTACACCTTC. Translating it yields CATSRDLGSGQGNGYTF. Combining the CDR3 with reference TRBV15 and TRBJ1-2 gives the whole variable domain DAMVIQNPRYQVTQFGKPVTLSCSQTLNHNVMYWYQQKSSQAPKLLFHYYDKDFNNEADTPDNFQSRRPNTSFCFLDIRSPGLGDTAMYLCATSRDLGSGQGNGYTFGSGTRLTVV.

This clone was picked up one time. The chain employs TRBV24-1 and TRBJ2-3, with 12 bases that match TRBD2. This CDR3 region has 15 residues. V was pared by 3 bases and J by 10 bases, with 7 bases of the junction left unmatched. Per germline, CDR1 KGHDR and CDR2 SFDVKD. The CDR3 bases are TGTGCCACCAGTGATCCGACTAGCGGGGGATACCCGCAGTATTTT. Translated: CATSDPTSGGYPQYF.

The gene calls are TRBV2 and TRBJ2-1; 9 bases map to TRBD2. This CDR3 region has 15 residues. Looked up from germline, CDR1 is SNHLY and CDR2 is FYNNEI. The V segment lost 10 bases and the J segment 10 bases; nucleotides outside the gene matches: 17. The CDR3: CATSPSGGSFGEQFF. The DNA for the CDR3 is TGTGCCACCTCACCAAGCGGGGGGAGTTTTGGAGAGCAGTTCTTC.

This clone was seen once. The chain carries TRBV7-2 and TRBJ2-1, with D maybe TRBD2 (7 bases). The CDR3 extends over 16 amino acids. In germline, CDR1 is SGHTA, CDR2 FQGNSA. The V end lost 1 base, the J end lost 4 bases, and 14 bases lay between the germline ends. Here the CDR3 reads CASSLEGGAFYNEQFF. The CDR3, as DNA: TGTGCCAGCAGCTTAGAAGGGGGGGCGTTTTACAATGAGCAGTTCTTC. Using reference TRBV7-2 and TRBJ2-1 for the parts outside the CDR3, the full variable domain is GAGVSQSPSNKVTEKGKDVELRCDPISGHTALYWYRQSLGQGLEFLIYFQGNSAPDKSGLPSDRFSAERTGGSVSTLTIQRTQQEDSAVYLCASSLEGGAFYNEQFFGPGTRLTVL.

J is TRBJ2-6 and V is TRBV11-2, with a possible D match to TRBD1 (5 bases). Germline values: CDR1 SGHAT, CDR2 FQNNGV. Trimming left V 5 bases short and J 0 bases short, with 8 bases between. There are 15 residues in the CDR3. The CDR3 region is CASSLQVSGANVLTF. The CDR3 DNA is TGTGCCAGCAGCCTACAGGTCTCTGGGGCCAACGTCCTGACTTTC. Variable domain in full (rest from reference TRBV11-2 and TRBJ2-6): EAGVAQSPRYKIIEKRQSVAFWCNPISGHATLYWYQQILGQGPKLLIQFQNNGVVDDSQLPKDRFSAERLKGVDSTLKIQPAKLEDSAVYLCASSLQVSGANVLTFGAGSRLTVL.

The chain couples TRBV25-1 to TRBJ2-7; 9 bases match TRBD2. The CDR3 spans 16 residues. Germline CDR1 and CDR2: MGHDK and SYGVNS. J was trimmed by 2 bases and V by 0 bases; bases with no gene match: 5. CDR3 nucleotides: TGTGCCAGCAGTGAATACGAGCGGGGGGCCCCCTACGAGCAGTACTTC. This translates into CASSEYERGAPYEQYF.

V usage is TRBV18 and J usage is TRBJ2-1, with D possibly matching TRBD2 (5 bases). Trimming took 0 bases from V and 4 from J, leaving 16 bases between them. The CDR3 length is 17 residues. The germline gives CDR1 KGHSH, CDR2 LQKENI. As DNA, the CDR3 is TGTGCCAGCTCACCACCAATCGGGGAACCATTATACAATGAGCAGTTCTTC. Its translation is CASSPPIGEPLYNEQFF.

The CDR3 loop is CASSETGKDSPLHF. CDR3 coding DNA: TGTGCCAGCAGCGAGACAGGGAAAGATTCACCCCTCCACTTT. The rearrangement links TRBV3-1 (or the pseudogene TRBV3-2) to TRBJ1-6; 7 bases line up with TRBD1. Germline V gene lookup returns CDR1 LGHDT and CDR2 YNNKEL (reference sequence). The CDR3 has 14 amino acids. Unmatched junction bases numbered 6, after V lost 5 bases and J lost 8 bases.

The CDR3 coding sequence is TGCGCCAGCAGCTCGAACGTCGAGATCACTGAAGCTTTCTTT. Its protein product is CASSSNVEITEAFF. The V and J genes are TRBV5-1 and TRBJ1-1; D call uncertain. Trimming took 3 bases from V and 4 from J, leaving 13 bases between them. Germline V gives CDR1 SGHRS, CDR2 YFSETQ. This CDR3 spans 14 amino acids. Full variable domain (rest looked up from reference TRBV5-1 and TRBJ1-1): KAGVTQTPRYLIKTRGQQVTLSCSPISGHRSVSWYQQTPGQGLQFLFEYFSETQRNKGNFPGRFSGRQFSNSRSEMNVSTLELGDSALYLCASSSNVEITEAFFGQGTRLTVV.

The J gene is TRBJ1-6, the V gene TRBV6-5; 10 positions agree with TRBD1. V lost 4 bases, J lost 9 bases, and 6 bases stayed unmatched. The CDR3 length is 15 residues. Looked up from germline, CDR1 is MNHEY and CDR2 is SVGAGI. DNA of the CDR3: TGTGCCAGCAGTTCCGGGGACAGGGGTTCTTCACCCCTCCACTTT. Its translation is CASSSGDRGSSPLHF.